A selection of T cell receptor beta chains follows, all from one sample in a study of cytotoxic CD8 clonotypes in ibrutinib-treated CLL. Libraries were prepared by immunoSEQ multiplex PCR; TCRdb keeps only in-frame clonotypes and omits some of them. The data show some 140,000 clones, approximately 80% seen once. The sample in question was PBMCs, obtained after 24 months of ibrutinib treatment. These receptors were collected from a human donor with chronic lymphocytic leukemia. CDR3s include the opening cysteine and the closing phenylalanine or tryptophan. D genes are given only for firm matches. Size tells how often a clone was seen (once, few, many) or the class of an expanded clone, and some rows leave it out.

V: TRBV18
D: .
J: TRBJ2-7
size: .
DNA: TGTGCCAGCTCACCATCAGGGGACGAGCAGTACTTC
CDR3: CASSPSGDEQYF

V: TRBV11-2
D: TRBD1
J: TRBJ1-6
size: .
DNA: TGTGCCAGCAGCTTACGACAGGGGAACTCACCCCTCCACTTT
CDR3: CASSLRQGNSPLHF

V: TRBV7-3
D: TRBD2
J: TRBJ2-1
size: .
DNA: TGTGCCAGCAGCGCAAGCGGGGGGGCCTACAATGAGCAGTTCTTC
CDR3: CASSASGGAYNEQFF

V: TRBV19
D: .
J: TRBJ1-5
size: .
DNA: TGTGCCAGTAGTAAGGCCCAGAGGGGTCAGCCCCAGCATTTT
CDR3: CASSKAQRGQPQHF

V: TRBV6-6
D: TRBD1
J: TRBJ1-6
size: few
DNA: TGTGCCAGCAGTTACACGGGGACAGGGAATTCACCCCTCCACTTT
CDR3: CASSYTGTGNSPLHF

V: TRBV14
D: TRBD1
J: TRBJ1-1
size: .
DNA: TGTGCCAGCAGCCAGGAATCCTTCAGGGGGGGGGCCACTGAAGCTTTCTTT
CDR3: CASSQESFRGGATEAFF

V: TRBV6-1
D: .
J: TRBJ1-5
size: .
DNA: TGTGCCAGCAGTGAACGGTATAATCAGCCCCAGCATTTT
CDR3: CASSERYNQPQHF

V: TRBV29-1
D: .
J: TRBJ2-7
size: .
DNA: TGCAGCGTTGAAGATCGGGGGGCTTACGAGCAGTACTTC
CDR3: CSVEDRGAYEQYF

V: TRBV2
D: .
J: TRBJ2-1
size: .
DNA: TGTGCCAGCGAAGTGGACAGATCAAATGAGCAGTTCTTC
CDR3: CASEVDRSNEQFF

V: TRBV29-1
D: .
J: TRBJ1-2
size: .
DNA: TGCAGCGCCCGGACGGGACTTAATATGGGAGGCTACACCTTC
CDR3: CSARTGLNMGGYTF

V: TRBV19
D: TRBD1
J: TRBJ2-3
size: .
DNA: TGTGCCAGTAGTCTGGGACAGAGCACAGATACGCAGTATTTT
CDR3: CASSLGQSTDTQYF

V: TRBV7-2
D: .
J: TRBJ2-7
size: .
DNA: TGTGCCAGCAGCTTAGACAGAGGCTCCTACGAGCAGTACTTC
CDR3: CASSLDRGSYEQYF

V: TRBV30
D: TRBD1
J: TRBJ1-6
size: few
DNA: TGTGCCTGGATGGGACAGGCTAATTCACCCCTCCACTTT
CDR3: CAWMGQANSPLHF

V: TRBV19
D: .
J: TRBJ1-2
size: few
DNA: TGTGCCAGTGGTACCTTTGATGGCTACACCTTC
CDR3: CASGTFDGYTF

V: TRBV2
D: TRBD1
J: TRBJ2-1
size: .
DNA: TGTGCCAGCAGTGGGGACAGGGGGTCCTACAATGAGCAGTTCTTC
CDR3: CASSGDRGSYNEQFF

V: TRBV5-4
D: .
J: TRBJ2-1
size: .
DNA: TGTGCCAGCAGCGTAGGGAACAATGAGCAGTTCTTC
CDR3: CASSVGNNEQFF

V: TRBV7-9
D: .
J: TRBJ1-2
size: .
DNA: TGTGCCAGCAGCTTCCCGGCATTCGGCGGGACCTGGGGGGGCTACACCTTC
CDR3: CASSFPAFGGTWGGYTF

V: TRBV18
D: TRBD1
J: TRBJ2-7
size: .
DNA: TGTGCCAGCTCACCATTGGGACAGGGCGAGCAGTACTTC
CDR3: CASSPLGQGEQYF

V: TRBV10-2
D: .
J: TRBJ1-2
size: .
DNA: TGCGCCAGCAGGCCCTCCGCAGGGAACTATGGCTACACCTTC
CDR3: CASRPSAGNYGYTF

V: TRBV7-6
D: .
J: TRBJ2-3
size: few
DNA: TGTGCCAGCAGCTTAGTTCTGGGTACCGGCACAGATACGCAGTATTTT
CDR3: CASSLVLGTGTDTQYF

V: TRBV11-2
D: .
J: TRBJ2-1
size: .
DNA: TGTGCCAGCAGCTTAGCTCCGCGGCGGGGCCGTCACTATGAGCAGTTCTTC
CDR3: CASSLAPRRGRHYEQFF

V: TRBV5-1
D: .
J: TRBJ1-1
size: .
DNA: TGCGCCAGCAGCCCTGGACTCCTGGACACTGAAGCTTTCTTT
CDR3: CASSPGLLDTEAFF

V: TRBV5-4
D: TRBD1
J: TRBJ2-1
size: .
DNA: TGTGCCACCAACGACAGGGGAGATGAGCAGTTCTTC
CDR3: CATNDRGDEQFF

V: TRBV7-7
D: TRBD2
J: TRBJ2-1
size: .
DNA: TGTGCCAGCAGCTTTGGTTTGGGACTAGCGACCGATGAGCAGTTCTTC
CDR3: CASSFGLGLATDEQFF

V: TRBV5-4
D: TRBD1
J: TRBJ2-7
size: .
DNA: TGTGCCAGCAGCCCCGGGACAGGGAACGACGAGCAGTACTTC
CDR3: CASSPGTGNDEQYF

V: TRBV19
D: .
J: TRBJ1-5
size: .
DNA: TGTGCCAGTAGTAAGTTAATCGAGCGCAATCAGCCCCAGCATTTT
CDR3: CASSKLIERNQPQHF

V: TRBV5-6
D: .
J: TRBJ2-1
size: .
DNA: TGTGCCAGCAGTCCTGGCCGCGGTGAGCAGTTCTTC
CDR3: CASSPGRGEQFF

V: TRBV5-6
D: .
J: TRBJ2-3
size: .
DNA: TGTGCCAGCAGCCCCGGGGGGCCGAGCACAGATACGCAGTATTTT
CDR3: CASSPGGPSTDTQYF

V: TRBV25-1
D: .
J: TRBJ2-7
size: .
DNA: TGTGCCAGCAGTGAACAACAGGGACGCTACGAGCAGTACTTC
CDR3: CASSEQQGRYEQYF

V: TRBV10-1
D: TRBD1
J: TRBJ1-5
size: .
DNA: TGCGCCAGCACCGGACAGGGGGCTGGGAGGGGCAATCAGCCCCAGCATTTT
CDR3: CASTGQGAGRGNQPQHF

V: TRBV5-6
D: .
J: TRBJ1-2
size: .
DNA: TGTGCCAGCAGCCGTCAGCACTGGAGTGTCGGCTACACCTTC
CDR3: CASSRQHWSVGYTF

V: TRBV5-4
D: TRBD2
J: TRBJ2-7
size: once
DNA: TGTGCCAGCAGCCAGAAGAGACTAGCGGGGACCTACGAGCAGTACTTC
CDR3: CASSQKRLAGTYEQYF

V: TRBV10-3
D: .
J: TRBJ2-3
size: .
DNA: TGTGCCACAACAGCCGGAGGGGATACGCAGTATTTT
CDR3: CATTAGGDTQYF

V: TRBV5-1
D: TRBD2
J: TRBJ2-5
size: .
DNA: TGCGCCAGCAGCTTGGTCACTAGCGGGGGACAAGAGACCCAGTACTTC
CDR3: CASSLVTSGGQETQYF

V: TRBV5-5
D: .
J: TRBJ2-7
size: many
DNA: TGTGCCAGCAGCGCCCGACAGTACGAGCAGTACTTC
CDR3: CASSARQYEQYF

V: TRBV19
D: .
J: TRBJ2-7
size: .
DNA: TGTGCCAGTAGTATAGGTGCAGAAAACGAGCAGTACTTC
CDR3: CASSIGAENEQYF

V: TRBV14
D: .
J: TRBJ1-2
size: .
DNA: TGTGCCAGCAGCCTCGACTTTAACTATGGCTACACCTTC
CDR3: CASSLDFNYGYTF

V: TRBV27
D: .
J: TRBJ1-3
size: .
DNA: TGTGCCAGCAGTGGTTTTCGGCTCTCTGGAAACACCATATATTTT
CDR3: CASSGFRLSGNTIYF

V: TRBV28
D: TRBD1
J: TRBJ1-3
size: .
DNA: TGTGCCAGCACCCCGGACAGGGCGGGAGGAAACACCATATATTTT
CDR3: CASTPDRAGGNTIYF

V: TRBV6-5
D: TRBD1
J: TRBJ1-1
size: .
DNA: TGTGCCAGCAGCCGGGACAGAGAAGCTTTCTTT
CDR3: CASSRDREAFF

V: TRBV27
D: TRBD1
J: TRBJ2-2
size: few
DNA: TGTGCCAGCAGTATGACAGGGTACCCCGGGGAGCTGTTTTTT
CDR3: CASSMTGYPGELFF

V: TRBV5-5
D: .
J: TRBJ1-1
size: .
DNA: TGTGCCAGCAGGACGGTGACGGATCTGGGCACTGAAGCTTTCTTT
CDR3: CASRTVTDLGTEAFF

V: TRBV14
D: .
J: TRBJ2-5
size: .
DNA: TGTGCCAGCAGCCAAGCCAGGGCCTCGGGAGAGACCCAGTACTTC
CDR3: CASSQARASGETQYF

V: TRBV9
D: .
J: TRBJ1-4
size: .
DNA: TGTGCCAGCAGCGTCGGGGGAGGGATACTGTTTTTT
CDR3: CASSVGGGILFF

V: TRBV9
D: .
J: TRBJ1-6
size: .
DNA: TGTGCCAGCAGCGTAAAGGTTTTTAATTCACCCCTCCACTTT
CDR3: CASSVKVFNSPLHF

V: TRBV27
D: TRBD1
J: TRBJ1-3
size: .
DNA: TGTGCCAGCAGTCCCGGGACAGGGGGCGGAAACACCATATATTTT
CDR3: CASSPGTGGGNTIYF

V: TRBV7-8
D: .
J: TRBJ1-2
size: .
DNA: TGTGCCAGCAGCCCCAATCGTGGGCTGTCAGGCCCTAACTATGGCTACACCTTC
CDR3: CASSPNRGLSGPNYGYTF

V: TRBV19
D: TRBD1
J: TRBJ2-5
size: .
DNA: TGTGCCAGTAGTATTGTGGACAGGGGTATATCCCAAGAGACCCAGTACTTC
CDR3: CASSIVDRGISQETQYF

V: TRBV5-1
D: .
J: TRBJ2-7
size: .
DNA: TGCGCCAGCAGCTTGGCCCCCGGACTATCCTACGAGCAGTACTTC
CDR3: CASSLAPGLSYEQYF

V: TRBV9
D: TRBD2
J: TRBJ2-7
size: .
DNA: TGTGCCAGCAGCGCCCGTCCGGGACTAGCGAAAGAGCAGTACTTC
CDR3: CASSARPGLAKEQYF

V: TRBV10-3
D: TRBD1
J: TRBJ1-2
size: .
DNA: TGTGCCATCAGTGAGACAGGGGAGGATGGCTACACCTTC
CDR3: CAISETGEDGYTF

V: TRBV18
D: .
J: TRBJ1-2
size: .
DNA: TGTGCCAGCTCACCTGAGGACTATGGCTACACCTTC
CDR3: CASSPEDYGYTF

V: TRBV6-5
D: .
J: TRBJ1-2
size: .
DNA: TGTGCCACCAGGGGCAACGACTATGGCTACACCTTC
CDR3: CATRGNDYGYTF

V: TRBV5-1
D: TRBD1
J: TRBJ2-7
size: .
DNA: TGCGCCAGCAGCTTGGTCGGGACAGGGGTCTACGAGCAGTACTTC
CDR3: CASSLVGTGVYEQYF